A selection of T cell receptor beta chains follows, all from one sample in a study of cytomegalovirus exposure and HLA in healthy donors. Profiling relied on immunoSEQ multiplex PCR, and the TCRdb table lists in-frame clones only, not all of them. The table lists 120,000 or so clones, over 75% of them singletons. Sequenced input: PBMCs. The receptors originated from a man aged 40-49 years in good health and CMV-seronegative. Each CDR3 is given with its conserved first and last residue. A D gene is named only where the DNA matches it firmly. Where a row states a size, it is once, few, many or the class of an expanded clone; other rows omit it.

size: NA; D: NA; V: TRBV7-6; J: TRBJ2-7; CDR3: CASSYQPGGSYEQYF; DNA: TGTGCCAGCAGCTACCAACCTGGCGGCAGCTACGAGCAGTACTTC
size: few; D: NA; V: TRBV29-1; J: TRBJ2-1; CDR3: CSAQNNEQFF; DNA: TGCAGCGCCCAGAACAATGAGCAGTTCTTC
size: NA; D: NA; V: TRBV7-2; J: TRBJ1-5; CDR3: CASSSQGAQPQHF; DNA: TGTGCCAGCAGCTCACAGGGAGCTCAGCCCCAGCATTTT
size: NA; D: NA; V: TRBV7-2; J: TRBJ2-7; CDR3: CASSMGGDYEQYF; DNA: TGTGCCAGCAGCATGGGGGGAGACTACGAGCAGTACTTC
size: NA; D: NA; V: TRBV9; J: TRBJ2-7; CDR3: CASSGGPLSHEQYF; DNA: TGTGCCAGCAGCGGAGGGCCTCTGTCGCACGAGCAGTACTTC
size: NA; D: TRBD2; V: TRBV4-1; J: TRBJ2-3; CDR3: CASSQDPSGSTDTQYF; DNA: TGCGCCAGCAGCCAAGATCCTAGCGGGAGCACAGATACGCAGTATTTT
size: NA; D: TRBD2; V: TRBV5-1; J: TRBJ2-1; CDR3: CASSLTTSGSYNEQFF; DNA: TGCGCCAGCAGCTTGACGACTAGCGGGAGCTACAATGAGCAGTTCTTC
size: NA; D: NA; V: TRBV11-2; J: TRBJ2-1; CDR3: CASSYGTYEQFF; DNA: TGTGCCAGCAGCTACGGGACATATGAGCAGTTCTTC
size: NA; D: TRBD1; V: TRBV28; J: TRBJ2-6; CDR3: CASSSRGPGANVLTF; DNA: TGTGCCAGCAGTTCTAGGGGGCCTGGGGCCAACGTCCTGACTTTC
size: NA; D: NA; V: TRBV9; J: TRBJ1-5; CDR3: CASSGALRGRGQPQHF; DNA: TGTGCCAGCAGCGGAGCACTTCGGGGGAGAGGCCAGCCCCAGCATTTT
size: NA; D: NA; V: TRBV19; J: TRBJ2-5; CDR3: CASSGRQKYQETQYF; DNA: TGTGCCAGTAGTGGGCGACAGAAGTACCAAGAGACCCAGTACTTC
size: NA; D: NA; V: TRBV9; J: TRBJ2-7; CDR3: CASSVGSETAYEQYF; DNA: TGTGCCAGCAGCGTAGGGTCCGAGACAGCCTACGAGCAGTACTTC
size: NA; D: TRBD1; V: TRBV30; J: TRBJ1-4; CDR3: CAWSKTGGAANEKLFF; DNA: TGTGCCTGGAGCAAAACAGGGGGCGCGGCTAATGAAAAACTGTTTTTT
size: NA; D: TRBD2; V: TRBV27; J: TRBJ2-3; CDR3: CASSSDLRTSGGINTQYF; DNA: TGTGCCAGCAGTTCCGATCTCAGGACTAGCGGGGGGATAAATACGCAGTATTTT
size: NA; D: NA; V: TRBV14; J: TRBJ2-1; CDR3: CASSSGMSQFF; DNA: TGTGCCAGCAGCTCCGGGATGTCGCAGTTCTTC
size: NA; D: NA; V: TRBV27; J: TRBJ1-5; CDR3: CASSLGTNQPQHF; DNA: TGTGCCAGCAGTTTAGGGACAAATCAGCCCCAGCATTTT
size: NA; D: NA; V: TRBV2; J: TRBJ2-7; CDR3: CARSDISLYEQYF; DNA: TGTGCCAGGTCGGACATCAGCCTCTACGAGCAGTACTTC
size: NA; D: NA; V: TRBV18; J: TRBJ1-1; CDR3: CASSPRTDTEAFF; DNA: TGTGCCAGCTCACCTCGGACAGACACTGAAGCTTTCTTT
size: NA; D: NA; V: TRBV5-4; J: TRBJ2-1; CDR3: CASSYSVSNEQFF; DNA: TGTGCCAGCAGCTATAGCGTCAGCAATGAGCAGTTCTTC
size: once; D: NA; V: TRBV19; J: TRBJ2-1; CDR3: CASRTLDYNEQFF; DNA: TGTGCCAGTAGGACACTCGACTACAATGAGCAGTTCTTC
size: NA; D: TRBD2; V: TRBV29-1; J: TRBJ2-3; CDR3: CSVAASGVLDTQYF; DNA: TGCAGCGTTGCTGCTAGCGGGGTGTTAGATACGCAGTATTTT
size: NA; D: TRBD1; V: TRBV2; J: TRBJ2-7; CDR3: CASSEQGQGFDEQYF; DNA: TGTGCCAGCAGTGAACAGGGACAGGGGTTCGACGAGCAGTACTTC
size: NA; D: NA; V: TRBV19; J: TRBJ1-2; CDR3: CASTPGGAREYGYTF; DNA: TGTGCCAGTACCCCTGGGGGGGCGCGGGAGTATGGCTACACCTTC
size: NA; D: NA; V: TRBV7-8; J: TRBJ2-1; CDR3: CASSLPYEQFF; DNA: TGTGCCAGCAGCTTACCCTATGAGCAGTTCTTC
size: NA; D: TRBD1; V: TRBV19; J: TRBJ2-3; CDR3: CASGEWTGGTDTQYF; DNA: TGTGCCAGTGGGGAATGGACAGGGGGGACAGATACGCAGTATTTT
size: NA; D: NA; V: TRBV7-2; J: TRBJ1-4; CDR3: CASSPSNRATNEKLFF; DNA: TGTGCCAGCAGTCCCTCCAACAGGGCAACTAATGAAAAACTGTTTTTT
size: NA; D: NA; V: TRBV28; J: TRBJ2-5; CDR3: CASRPSSSGTQYF; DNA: TGTGCCAGCAGACCCTCTAGCTCAGGGACCCAGTACTTC
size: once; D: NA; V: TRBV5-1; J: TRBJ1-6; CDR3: CASSLGGGGSPLHF; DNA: TGCGCCAGCAGCTTGGGAGGGGGGGGTTCACCCCTCCACTTT
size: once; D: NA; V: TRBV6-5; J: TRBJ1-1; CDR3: CASSTRTTGNTEAFF; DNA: TGTGCCAGCAGTACCCGAACGACAGGGAACACTGAAGCTTTCTTT